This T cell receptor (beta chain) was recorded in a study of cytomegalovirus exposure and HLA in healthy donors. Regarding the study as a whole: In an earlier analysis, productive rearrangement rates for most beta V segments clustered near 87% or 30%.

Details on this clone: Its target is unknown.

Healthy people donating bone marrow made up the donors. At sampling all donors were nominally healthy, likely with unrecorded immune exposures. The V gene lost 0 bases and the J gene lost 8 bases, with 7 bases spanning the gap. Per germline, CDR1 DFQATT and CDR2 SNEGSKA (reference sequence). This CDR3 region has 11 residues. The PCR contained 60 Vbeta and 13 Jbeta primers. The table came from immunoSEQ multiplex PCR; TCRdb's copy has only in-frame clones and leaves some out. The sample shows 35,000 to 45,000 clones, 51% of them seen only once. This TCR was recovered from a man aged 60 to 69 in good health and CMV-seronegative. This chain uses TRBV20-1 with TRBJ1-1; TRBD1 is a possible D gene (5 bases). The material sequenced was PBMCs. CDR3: CSARDNREAFF. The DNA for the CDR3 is TGCAGTGCTAGAGATAACAGGGAAGCTTTCTTT.